Described below is a single T cell receptor beta chain sequence and its context. These data belong to a study of CD8 T cells in Susac syndrome. Germline V gene data show CDR1 as SEHNR and CDR2 as FQNEAQ (reference sequence). V gave up 5 bases and J gave up 1 base, with 15 bases separating them. This CDR3 comprises 15 residues. The authors sequenced TCR beta from blood CD8+ and CD4+ T cells. Matching for age and sex applied to the controls, who were healthy donors. Random hexamers were used to reverse transcribe an amount of roughly 0.5 to 1 ug RNA. immunoSEQ multiplex PCR amplified TCR beta CDR3 across 54 Vbeta, 13 Jbeta. MiXCR, applied by TCRdb to the immunoSEQ multiplex PCR reads, yields one record per CDR3 protein. The sample yields about 69,000 distinct CDR3 sequences, more than 85% seen once.

The chain employs TRBV7-9 and TRBJ2-7; D possibly corresponds to TRBD1 (5 bases). This clonotype was sampled from a human donor in good health. The sequenced sample was CD8+ T cells from PBMCs. The CDR3 DNA follows: TGTGCCAGCAGCCCAGGGTGGGCCAGATCCTACGAGCAGTACTTC. Its translation: CASSPGWARSYEQYF.